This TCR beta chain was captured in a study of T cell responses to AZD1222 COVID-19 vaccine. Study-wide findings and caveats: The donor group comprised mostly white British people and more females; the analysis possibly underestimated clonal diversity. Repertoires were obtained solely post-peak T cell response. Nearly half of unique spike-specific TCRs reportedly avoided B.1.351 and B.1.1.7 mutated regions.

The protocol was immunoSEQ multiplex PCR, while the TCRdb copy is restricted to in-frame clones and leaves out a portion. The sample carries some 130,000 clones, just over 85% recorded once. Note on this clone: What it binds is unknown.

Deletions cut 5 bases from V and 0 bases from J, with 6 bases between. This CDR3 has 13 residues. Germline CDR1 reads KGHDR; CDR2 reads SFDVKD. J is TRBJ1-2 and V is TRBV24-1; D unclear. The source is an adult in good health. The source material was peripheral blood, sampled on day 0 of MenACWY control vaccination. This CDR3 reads CATSGATNYGYTF. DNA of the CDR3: TGTGCCACCAGTGGGGCTACTAACTATGGCTACACCTTC.